The 9 T cell receptor beta chains in this list originate from one sample, sequenced in a study of blood T cells in healthy people across ages. A second about 7 to 12 cycle PCR used barcoded and J-beta primers. TCRdb reprocessed the 5' RACE reads with MiXCR, giving one entry per CDR3 protein. The table includes 700,000 to 950,000 distinct CDR3 sequences, more than 45% detected once. The sequenced material came from blood. All receptors derive from a man aged 30-40 years in good health.

The chain is built from TRBV6-1 and TRBJ1-5; the D gene is possibly TRBD1 (5 bases). Between the trimmed V and J ends, which lost 1 base and 5 bases, there was a span of 12 bases. Germline V lookup: CDR1 MNHNS, CDR2 SASEGT. The CDR3 is made up of 15 amino acids. DNA of the CDR3: TGTGCCAGCAGTGAAGGGGTCCGAGGGGATCAGCCCCAGCATTTT. It translates to CASSEGVRGDQPQHF.

This chain connects TRBV7-9 to TRBJ2-3, with TRBD2 matching 8 bases. The CDR3 length is 15 residues. Trimming at V came to 5 bases and at J to 2 bases, leaving 6 bases not matched to a gene. CDR1 and CDR2 from the germline V gene are SEHNR and FQNEAQ (reference sequence). The CDR3 reads CASSTHSGVTDTQYF. CDR3 DNA sequence: TGTGCCAGCAGCACCCATAGCGGGGTCACAGATACGCAGTATTTT. Full variable domain (remainder filled in from reference TRBV7-9 and TRBJ2-3): DTGVSQNPRHKITKRGQNVTFRCDPISEHNRLYWYRQTLGQGPEFLTYFQNEAQLEKSRLLSDRFSAERPKGSFSTLEIQRTEQGDSAMYLCASSTHSGVTDTQYFGPGTRLTVL.

The chain combines TRBV11-2 with TRBJ1-6; no definite D call. The CDR3 extends over 12 amino acids. Per the germline V gene, CDR1 is SGHAT and CDR2 is FQNNGV. V lost 5 bases and J 7 bases, leaving 6 bases between the germline ends. The CDR3 coding sequence is TGTGCCAGCAGCACGCGGAATTCACCCCTCCACTTT. The encoded protein is CASSTRNSPLHF.

Details on this clonotype: At one boundary the junction diverges from the germline segment, which might be a read error. This chain links TRBV7-8 with TRBJ1-2; D unresolved. In germline, CDR1 is SGHVS, CDR2 FQNEAQ. This CDR3 comprises 17 residues. Written as DNA, the CDR3 is TGTGTCAGCAGCTTTTCCGTCCGGGAGCTAACTAACTATGGCTACACCTTC. It codes for CVSSFSVRELTNYGYTF.

The rearrangement uses TRBV29-1 and TRBJ2-4; TRBD2 is a possible D gene (5 bases). The DNA end lines up better with TRBJ2-7; the J call may be wrong. The germline V gene encodes CDR1 SQVTM and CDR2 ANQGSEA. CDR3 size: 11 residues. CDR3 amino acids: CSAADEGEQYF. CDR3 DNA sequence: TGCAGCGCCGCGGACGAGGGCGAGCAGTACTTC.

V usage is TRBV28 and J usage is TRBJ1-2; the D gene is possibly TRBD1 (5 bases). Germline lookup yields CDR1 MDHEN and CDR2 SYDVKM. CDR3 length equals 10 residues. Here the CDR3 DNA reads TGTGCTGTCCAGGGCGATGGCTACACCTTC. It specifies CAVQGDGYTF.

Only a few counts were recorded for this clonotype. The rearrangement links TRBV20-1 to TRBJ2-1, with 7 nucleotides matching TRBD2. There are 13 residues in the CDR3. Trimming took 6 bases from V and 10 from J; bases not matched to a gene: 12. Germline V gene lookup returns CDR1 DFQATT and CDR2 SNEGSKA (reference sequence). Here the CDR3 DNA reads TGCAGTGCGTTAGGGACTACAAGAACCGAGCAGTTCTTC. This encodes CSALGTTRTEQFF.

CDR3 nucleotide sequence: TGTGCCAGCAGTTTACGTAGCGGGGGAACCGGGGAGACCCGGTACTTC. This translates into CASSLRSGGTGETRYF. The chain is built from TRBV27 and TRBJ2-7, with 9 bases aligning to TRBD2. There are 16 residues in the CDR3. V shed 2 bases and J 12 bases; nucleotides not matched to a gene: 17. Germline lookup yields CDR1 MNHEY and CDR2 SMNVEV (reference sequence).

The chain couples TRBV6-5 to TRBJ2-1; perhaps TRBD2 as D (5 bases). Germline values: CDR1 MNHEY, CDR2 SVGAGI. The V end lost 2 bases, the J end lost 5 bases, and 13 bases lay between the germline ends. There are 15 residues in the CDR3. The CDR3 nucleotides are TGTGCCAGCAGTTACGCTAGGGAGCGGAACAATGAGCAGTTCTTC. This encodes CASSYARERNNEQFF.